This TCR beta chain was recovered during a study of post-analysis software for immune sequencing data. Study details: Disease trajectories encompassed relapsing-remitting, secondary progressive and progressive-relapsing multiple sclerosis.

As for this clonotype: Its antigen remains unidentified.

Study-wide points: Among multiple sclerosis patients, normalized Chao1 diversity was significantly below that of controls. Roughly five TRBV segments appeared more often in patients than in controls, and TRBV5-6, TRBV5-1 and TRBV20-1 were among these.

The ends lost 1 base at V and 6 bases at J; junction bases unmatched: 7. CDR1 SQVTM and CDR2 ANQGSEA come from the germline V gene. There are 14 residues in the CDR3. TCR beta cDNA libraries included unique molecular identifiers. TCRdb called the PCR reads again in MiXCR, with one record for every CDR3 protein. The sample has over 150,000 distinct CDR3 sequences, roughly 34% seen once. This chain uses TRBV29-1 with TRBJ2-7; 9 positions match TRBD1. The TCR originated in a girl aged 10 to 17 with multiple sclerosis. The material was blood, obtained after autologous hematopoietic stem cell transplantation. In DNA, the CDR3 is TGCAGCGTTGAAGTGGCCAACAGGGGGCCCGAGCAGTACTTC. Its protein is CSVEVANRGPEQYF.